The 25 T cell receptor beta chains listed next were all sequenced from one sample in a study of T cell responses to AZD1222 COVID-19 vaccine. Clones were sequenced by immunoSEQ multiplex PCR, and TCRdb holds only the in-frame ones, with some missing. This table has more than 100,000 clones, 91% appearing once. The sequenced sample was peripheral blood, obtained 28 days after the second AZD1222 dose. These receptors were collected from an adult who received the AZD1222 COVID-19 vaccine.

The CDR3 nucleotides are TGTGCCAGCAGCCAAGATTTGGGGACAGTCCCGGGACTAGCTCTCCGGACCCAGTACTTC. Its protein is CASSQDLGTVPGLALRTQYF. V and J are TRBV3-1 (or the pseudogene TRBV3-2) and TRBJ2-5; 9 positions agree with TRBD2. Trimming removed 0 bases from V and 7 bases from J; junction bases left unmatched: 21. From germline, CDR1 is LGHDT and CDR2 YNNKEL (reference sequence). CDR3 length: 20 residues.

Concerning this clone itself: At one end the junction does not follow the germline gene, possibly because of a read error. The J gene is TRBJ1-5, the V gene TRBV30, with D unclear. In germline, CDR1 is GTSNPN, CDR2 SVGIG (reference sequence). The CDR3 is 13 amino acids. As DNA, the CDR3 is TGTGCCTGGAGTCGGCGTAGCGATCAGCCCCAGCATTTT. Protein sequence: CAWSRRSDQPQHF.

This sequence joins TRBV5-1 and TRBJ1-5, with D unclear. V was trimmed by 0 bases and J by 5 bases, leaving 9 bases between them. Germline-derived CDR1 and CDR2 are SGHRS and YFSETQ. The length of the CDR3 is 14 residues. The chain's CDR3 is CASSLGMEDQPQHF. The DNA of the CDR3 is TGCGCCAGCAGCTTGGGTATGGAGGATCAGCCCCAGCATTTT.

This clone was picked up one time. The chain combines TRBV12-3 or TRBV12-4 with TRBJ2-7, with D perhaps matching TRBD1 (6 bases). The V end was cut by 6 bases, the J end by 4 bases, with 13 bases between. The CDR3 totals 13 residues. In nucleotides, the CDR3 is TGTGCCAGCAGGGTGGCCGGACAGTACGAGCAGTACTTC. Protein sequence: CASRVAGQYEQYF.

Turning to this clone: In the same sample, other DNA sequences code for this CDR3. The chain links TRBV12-3 or TRBV12-4 to TRBJ1-5; D uncertain. Deletions cut 3 bases from V and 5 bases from J, with 8 bases between. This CDR3 comprises 13 residues. CDR3 in DNA: TGTGCCAGCAGTTTGACGGGGTATCAGCCCCAGCATTTT. Translated, it gives CASSLTGYQPQHF.

In DNA form, the CDR3 reads TGTGCCAGCTCTCCGGACGGATACGAGCAGTACTTC. Translated, it gives CASSPDGYEQYF. The rearrangement links TRBV18 to TRBJ2-7; D call uncertain. Germline lookup yields CDR1 KGHSH and CDR2 LQKENI. This CDR3 is 12 amino acids long. Trimming pared 6 bases from V and 4 bases from J, leaving 10 bases between.

DNA of the CDR3: TGTGCCAGCAGAACCGGGACAGGGGTGGGCTATGGCTACACCTTC. Translating it yields CASRTGTGVGYGYTF. The rearrangement links TRBV7-2 to TRBJ1-2; TRBD1 matches 10 bases. CDR1 and CDR2 from the germline V gene are SGHTA and FQGNSA. V dropped 6 bases and J dropped 4; count of bases not matched to a gene: 8. CDR3 size: 15 residues.

This chain connects TRBV27 to TRBJ1-3; 10 bases fit TRBD1. The CDR3 has 11 residues. Germline V CDR1 and CDR2: MNHEY, SMNVEV (reference sequence). After removal of 10 bases from V and 9 bases from J, the junction contained 3 bases not matched to a gene. The CDR3 DNA is TGTGCCACCCGACAGGGGGCCACCATATATTTT. Its translation: CATRQGATIYF.

V gene TRBV5-6 combines with J gene TRBJ2-3, with 7 bases lining up with TRBD2. The CDR3 is made up of 15 amino acids. V was pared by 0 bases and J by 3 bases, with 4 bases of the junction left unmatched. Per germline, CDR1 SGHDT and CDR2 YYEEEE. CDR3 sequence (DNA): TGTGCCAGCAGCTTGGAGCGGGGTGGGACAGATACGCAGTATTTT. Translated, it gives CASSLERGGTDTQYF.

This clone has just a few counts. The same CDR3 arises from other DNA sequences in this sample as well. The V and J genes are TRBV18 and TRBJ1-2; TRBD1 might be the D (5 bases). CDR3 length: 13 amino acids. CDR1 and CDR2 (germline): KGHSH, LQKENI. V lost 2 bases, J lost 2 bases, and 6 bases lay in between. The CDR3 loop is CASSPTGNYGYTF. In DNA form, the CDR3 reads TGTGCCAGCTCACCAACAGGAAACTATGGCTACACCTTC.

The V and J genes are TRBV6-5 and TRBJ2-1; 7 bases fit TRBD1. The CDR3 extends over 13 amino acids. V lost 2 bases, J lost 10 bases, and 5 bases stayed unmatched. Germline values: CDR1 MNHEY, CDR2 SVGAGI. CDR3: CASSYRDRGEQFF. In nucleotides, the CDR3 is TGTGCCAGCAGTTACCGGGACAGAGGAGAGCAGTTCTTC.

This clone was recorded only once. This rearrangement joins TRBV6-5 to TRBJ1-6; D is undetermined. The CDR3 length is 13 residues. The germline gives CDR1 MNHEY, CDR2 SVGAGI. Trimming pared 6 bases from V and 7 bases from J, leaving 10 bases between. The CDR3 spells CASRMIENSPLHF. In DNA, the CDR3 is TGTGCCAGCAGAATGATTGAAAATTCACCCCTCCACTTT.

The chain uses TRBV7-8 and TRBJ1-1; D gene uncertain. CDR3 length equals 14 residues. Trimming took off 6 bases at V and 3 bases at J, with 14 bases between the two ends. Germline lookup yields CDR1 SGHVS and CDR2 FQNEAQ. CDR3 loop: CASRTRLDYTEAFF. CDR3 nucleotides: TGTGCCAGCAGAACCCGACTGGACTACACTGAAGCTTTCTTT.

The gene calls are TRBV2 and TRBJ1-5, with a weak D call TRBD1 (6 bases). Trimming left V 7 bases short and J 2 bases short, with 15 bases between. Germline CDR1 SNHLY, CDR2 FYNNEI. This CDR3 is built from 15 residues. The CDR3 is CASKGGSLGNQPQHF. The DNA of the CDR3 is TGTGCCAGCAAAGGGGGTTCCCTGGGCAATCAGCCCCAGCATTTT.

This clone has only one observation. CDR3 DNA sequence: TGTGCCAGCAGCTTAAGGGACCGCAAGAGGACAGATACGCAGTATTTT. It is translated as CASSLRDRKRTDTQYF. The rearrangement uses TRBV7-3 and TRBJ2-3; D is possibly TRBD1 or TRBD2 (5 bases each). The V gene lost 1 base and the J gene lost 3 bases, with 14 bases spanning the gap. Germline assignment: CDR1 SGHTA and CDR2 FQGTGA. CDR3 length: 16 amino acids.

V is TRBV19 and J is TRBJ1-4; TRBD1 matches at 9 bases. Germline V gene sequence: CDR1 LNHDA, CDR2 SQIVND (reference sequence). This CDR3 comprises 14 residues. V was clipped by 7 bases and J by 12 bases; unmatched bases: 12. CDR3: CASNPSGTGQELFF. Written as DNA, the CDR3 is TGTGCCAGTAACCCATCCGGGACAGGGCAGGAACTGTTTTTT.

J is TRBJ1-2 and V is TRBV6-2 or TRBV6-3; D remains unclear. Germline CDR1 and CDR2: MNHEY and SVGEGT. CDR3 size: 12 residues. Trimming removed 6 bases from V and 8 bases from J, with 13 bases in between. The CDR3 sequence is CASSLPPRGYTF. CDR3 in DNA: TGTGCCAGCAGCCTCCCACCCCGAGGCTACACCTTC.

This chain joins TRBV11-3 and TRBJ2-3, with D perhaps given as TRBD1 or TRBD2 (6 bases each). The germline gives CDR1 SGHNT, CDR2 YENEEA. The V end was cut by 0 bases, the J end by 11 bases, with 9 bases between. The CDR3 extends over 12 amino acids. CDR3 amino acids: CASSLERGEQYF. CDR3 nucleotide sequence: TGTGCCAGCAGCTTAGAAAGGGGGGAGCAGTATTTT. The variable domain in full, with the rest retrieved from reference TRBV11-3 and TRBJ2-3, is EAGVVQSPRYKIIEKKQPVAFWCNPISGHNTLYWYLQNLGQGPELLIRYENEEAVDDSQLPKDRFSAERLKGVDSTLKIQPAELGDSAVYLCASSLERGEQYFGPGTRLTVL.

The chain joins TRBV5-1 to TRBJ2-5; 9 bases agree with TRBD2. Trimming at V came to 1 base and at J to 5 bases, leaving 12 bases not matched to a gene. The CDR3 extends over 17 amino acids. CDR1 and CDR2 (germline): SGHRS, YFSETQ. In DNA, the CDR3 is TGCGCCAGCAGCTTGAATTCCCTGACTAGCGGTGAGGAGACCCAGTACTTC. This encodes CASSLNSLTSGEETQYF.

The V and J genes are TRBV7-9 and TRBJ2-2; D is ambiguous. Trimming cost V 3 bases and J 0 bases, with 11 bases left between them. The length of the CDR3 is 16 residues. Germline V gene lookup returns CDR1 SEHNR and CDR2 FQNEAQ (reference sequence). CDR3 in DNA: TGTGCCAGCAGCTTGGGTCCGGAGACGAACACCGGGGAGCTGTTTTTT. It yields the protein CASSLGPETNTGELFF.

CDR3 in DNA: TGTGCCACGCGCGCCCCCGAAACAGATACGCAGTATTTT. It translates to CATRAPETDTQYF. The chain uses TRBV24-1 and TRBJ2-3; D is undetermined. Germline assignment: CDR1 KGHDR and CDR2 SFDVKD. The CDR3 totals 13 residues. Trimming stripped 10 bases from V and 3 bases from J, with 13 bases between.

The rearrangement uses TRBV28 and TRBJ1-5; D is perhaps TRBD1 (6 bases). The CDR3 has 15 amino acids. V lost 6 bases, J lost 1 base, and 13 bases lay in between. Germline V gene lookup returns CDR1 MDHEN and CDR2 SYDVKM. This chain's CDR3 is CASSQQGTSNQPQHF. For the CDR3, the DNA is TGTGCCAGCAGCCAGCAGGGGACGAGCAATCAGCCCCAGCATTTT. The full variable domain, with the rest looked up from reference TRBV28 and TRBJ1-5, is DVKVTQSSRYLVKRTGEKVFLECVQDMDHENMFWYRQDPGLGLRLIYFSYDVKMKEKGDIPEGYSVSREKKERFSLILESASTNQTSMYLCASSQQGTSNQPQHFGDGTRLSIL.

This chain uses TRBV5-6 with TRBJ1-6; TRBD1 matches at 9 bases. Germline-derived CDR1 and CDR2 are SGHDT and YYEEEE. The junction had 6 bases not matched to a gene; V was cut back by 4 bases and J by 10 bases. This CDR3 region has 14 residues. CDR3 DNA sequence: TGTGCCAGCAGCCCGGGACAGGGAAGCTCACCCCTCCACTTT. It codes for CASSPGQGSSPLHF.

The chain couples TRBV3-1 (or the pseudogene TRBV3-2) to TRBJ1-2; D is unresolved. There are 18 residues in the CDR3. Germline-derived CDR1 and CDR2 are LGHDT and YNNKEL (reference sequence). The V end lost 4 bases, the J end lost 0 bases, and 21 bases lay between the germline ends. Here the CDR3 reads CASSLNTGRTQANYGYTF. In nucleotides, the CDR3 is TGTGCCAGCAGCCTGAACACGGGCCGCACCCAAGCTAACTATGGCTACACCTTC.

V gene TRBV6-1 combines with J gene TRBJ2-7; no clear D. V was clipped by 0 bases and J by 1 base, with 10 bases between them. Germline V gene lookup returns CDR1 MNHNS and CDR2 SASEGT. This CDR3 comprises 15 residues. The CDR3 DNA reads as TGTGCCAGCAGTGAAGCGCCTGGGCGGTCCTACGAGCAGTACTTC. Its protein product is CASSEAPGRSYEQYF.